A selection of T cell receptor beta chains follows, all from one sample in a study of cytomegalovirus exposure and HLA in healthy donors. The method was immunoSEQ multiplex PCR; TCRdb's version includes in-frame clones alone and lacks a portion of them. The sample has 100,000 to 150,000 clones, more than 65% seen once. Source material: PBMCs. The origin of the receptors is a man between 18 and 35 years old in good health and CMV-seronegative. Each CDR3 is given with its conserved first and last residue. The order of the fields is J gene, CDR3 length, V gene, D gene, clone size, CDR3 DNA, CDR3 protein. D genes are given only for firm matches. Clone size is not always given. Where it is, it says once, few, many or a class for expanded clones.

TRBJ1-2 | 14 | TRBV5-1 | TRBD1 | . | TGCGCCAGCAGCCTGGGACAGGCCTCGCATGGCTACACCTTC | CASSLGQASHGYTF
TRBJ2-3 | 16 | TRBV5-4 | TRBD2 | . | TGTGCCAGCAGCTTGGAAATAGCGGGGTGGGAAGATACGCAGTATTTT | CASSLEIAGWEDTQYF
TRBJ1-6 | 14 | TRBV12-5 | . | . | TGTGCTAGTGGTTCACAGGGTTCAAATTCACCCCTCCACTTT | CASGSQGSNSPLHF
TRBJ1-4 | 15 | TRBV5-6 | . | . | TGTGCCAGCAGCTTCGCCCCAGCGAACGCCTATGAGCTGTTTTTT | CASSFAPANAYELFF
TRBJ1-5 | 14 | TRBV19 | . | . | TGTGCCAGTAGTATCACCTCAGGCCGTCAGCCCCAGCATTTT | CASSITSGRQPQHF
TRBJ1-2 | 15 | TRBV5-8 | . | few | TGTGCCAGCAGCTTCAGACCCCGACTTGAAGATGGCTACACCTTC | CASSFRPRLEDGYTF
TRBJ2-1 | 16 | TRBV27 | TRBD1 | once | TGTGCCAGCAGTTCCCTCCGGGACAGGGTGGGCAATGAGCAGTTCTTC | CASSSLRDRVGNEQFF
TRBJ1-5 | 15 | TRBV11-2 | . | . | TGTGCCAGCAGAAGTTCACAGGGTAGCAATCAGCCCCAGCATTTT | CASRSSQGSNQPQHF
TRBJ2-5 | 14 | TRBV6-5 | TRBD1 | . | TGTGCCAGCAGTTACTCGGACAGGGAAGAGACCCAGTACTTC | CASSYSDREETQYF
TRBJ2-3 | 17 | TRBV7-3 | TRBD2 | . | TGTGCCAGCAGCTTAGTTCCTAGCGGGGGGCTCACAGATACGCAGTATTTT | CASSLVPSGGLTDTQYF
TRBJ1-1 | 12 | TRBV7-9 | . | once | TGTGCCAGCAGTTTCCCAGGCTTTGGAGCTTTCTTT | CASSFPGFGAFF
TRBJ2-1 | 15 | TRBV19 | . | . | TGTGCCAGCCGATCGCCCCGGGATCTTTACAATGAGCAGTTCTTC | CASRSPRDLYNEQFF
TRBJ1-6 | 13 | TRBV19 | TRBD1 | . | TGTGCCAGTAGGGACAGGGATAATTCACCCCTCCACTTT | CASRDRDNSPLHF
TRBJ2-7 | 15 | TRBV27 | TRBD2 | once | TGTGCCAGCAGTTTCGATGGCGGGGGGCCCTACGAGCAGTACTTC | CASSFDGGGPYEQYF
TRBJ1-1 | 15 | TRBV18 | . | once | TGTGCCAGCTCACCATCCCCTCCCCCGGTCACTGAAGCTTTCTTT | CASSPSPPPVTEAFF
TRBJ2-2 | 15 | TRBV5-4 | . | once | TGTGCCAGCAGCTTGATAGGGAGTGTCGCCGGGGAGCTGTTTTTT | CASSLIGSVAGELFF
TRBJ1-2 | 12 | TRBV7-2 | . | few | TGTGCCAGCACCGAGGGAAACTATGGCTACACCTTC | CASTEGNYGYTF
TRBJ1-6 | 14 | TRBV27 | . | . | TGTGCCAGCAGCTTCAACACCGTACGTTCACCCCTCCACTTT | CASSFNTVRSPLHF